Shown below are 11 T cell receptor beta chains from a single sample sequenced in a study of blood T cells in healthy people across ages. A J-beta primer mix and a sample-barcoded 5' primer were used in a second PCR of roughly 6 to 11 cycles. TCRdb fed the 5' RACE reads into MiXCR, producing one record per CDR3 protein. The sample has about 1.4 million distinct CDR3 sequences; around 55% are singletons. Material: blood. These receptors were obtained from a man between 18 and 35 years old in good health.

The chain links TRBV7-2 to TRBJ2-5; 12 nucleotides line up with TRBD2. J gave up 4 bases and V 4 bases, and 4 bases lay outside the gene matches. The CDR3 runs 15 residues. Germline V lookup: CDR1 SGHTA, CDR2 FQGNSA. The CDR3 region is CASSSLAGGPETQYF. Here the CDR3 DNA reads TGTGCCAGCAGCTCACTAGCGGGAGGCCCAGAGACCCAGTACTTC.

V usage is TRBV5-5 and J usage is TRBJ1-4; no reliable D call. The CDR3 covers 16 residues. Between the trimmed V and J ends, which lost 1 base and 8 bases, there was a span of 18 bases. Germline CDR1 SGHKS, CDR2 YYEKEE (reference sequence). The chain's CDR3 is CASSLPDDDNWEKLFF. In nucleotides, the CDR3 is TGTGCCAGCAGCTTGCCCGACGACGATAATTGGGAAAAACTGTTTTTT.

The CDR3 loop reads CSASSRGGSYNEQFF. CDR3 nucleotide sequence: TGCAGTGCTAGTTCGCGGGGGGGCTCCTACAATGAGCAGTTCTTC. The V and J genes are TRBV20-1 and TRBJ2-1, with TRBD2 matching 9 bases. This CDR3 region has 15 residues. The germline V gene encodes CDR1 DFQATT and CDR2 SNEGSKA (reference sequence). With V trimmed by 3 bases and J by 0 bases, 3 bases remained unmatched.

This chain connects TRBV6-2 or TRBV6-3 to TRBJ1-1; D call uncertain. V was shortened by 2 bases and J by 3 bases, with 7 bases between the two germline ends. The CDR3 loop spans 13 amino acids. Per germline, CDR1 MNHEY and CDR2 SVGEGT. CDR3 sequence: CASSYDGDTEAFF. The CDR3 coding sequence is TGTGCCAGCAGTTACGATGGGGACACTGAAGCTTTCTTT.

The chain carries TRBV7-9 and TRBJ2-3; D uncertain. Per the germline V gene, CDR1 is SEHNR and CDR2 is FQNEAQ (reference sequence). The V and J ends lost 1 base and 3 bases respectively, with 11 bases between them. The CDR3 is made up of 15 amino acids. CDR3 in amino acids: CASSLEPRGTDTQYF. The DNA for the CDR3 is TGTGCCAGCAGCTTAGAGCCTAGAGGTACAGATACGCAGTATTTT.

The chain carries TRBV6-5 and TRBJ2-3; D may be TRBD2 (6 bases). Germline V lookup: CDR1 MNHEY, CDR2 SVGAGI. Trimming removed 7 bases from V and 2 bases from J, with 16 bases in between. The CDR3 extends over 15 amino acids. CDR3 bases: TGTGCCAGCAAAGGGGAAACGGGAGACACAGATACGCAGTATTTT. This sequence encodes CASKGETGDTDTQYF.

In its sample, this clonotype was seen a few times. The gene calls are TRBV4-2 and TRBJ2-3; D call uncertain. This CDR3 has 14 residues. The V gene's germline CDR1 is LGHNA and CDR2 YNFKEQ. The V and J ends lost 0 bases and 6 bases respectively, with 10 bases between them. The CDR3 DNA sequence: TGTGCCAGCAGCCAAGAAGGCCCTGAGGATACGCAGTATTTT. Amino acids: CASSQEGPEDTQYF.

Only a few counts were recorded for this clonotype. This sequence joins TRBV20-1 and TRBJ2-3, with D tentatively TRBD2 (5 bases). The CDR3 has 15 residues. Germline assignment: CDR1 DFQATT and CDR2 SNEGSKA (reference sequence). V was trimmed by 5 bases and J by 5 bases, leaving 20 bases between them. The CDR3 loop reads CSAPFGSREGDTQYF. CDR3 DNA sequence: TGCAGTGCTCCCTTTGGTAGTCGAGAGGGAGATACGCAGTATTTT.

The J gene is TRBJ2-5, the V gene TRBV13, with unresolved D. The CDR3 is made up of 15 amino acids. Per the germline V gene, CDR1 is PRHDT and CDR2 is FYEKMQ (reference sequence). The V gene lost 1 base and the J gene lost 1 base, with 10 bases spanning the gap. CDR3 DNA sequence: TGTGCCAGCAGCTTAGCGTGGACCAGCCAAGAGACCCAGTACTTC. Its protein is CASSLAWTSQETQYF.

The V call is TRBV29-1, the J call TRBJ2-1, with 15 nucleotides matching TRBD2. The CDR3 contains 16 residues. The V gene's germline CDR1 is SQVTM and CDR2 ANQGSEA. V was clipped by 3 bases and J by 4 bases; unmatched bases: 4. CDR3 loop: CSVDGTSGRYYNEQFF. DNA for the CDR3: TGCAGCGTTGACGGGACTAGCGGGAGGTATTACAATGAGCAGTTCTTC.

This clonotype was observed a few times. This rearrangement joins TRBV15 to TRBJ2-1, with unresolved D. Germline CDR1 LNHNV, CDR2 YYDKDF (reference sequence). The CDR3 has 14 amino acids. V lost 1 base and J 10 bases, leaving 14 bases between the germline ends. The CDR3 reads CATSRGVVPGEQFF. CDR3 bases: TGTGCCACCAGCAGAGGAGTCGTCCCCGGGGAGCAGTTCTTC.